The text below deals with one T cell receptor beta chain. This clone was seen a handful of times. Its antigen is currently not known. The record has no base qualities; no much larger clone is one base away. The entire amount of isolated RNA was reverse transcribed using the High Capacity cDNA Reverse Transcription Kit, so the sequenced TCRB transcripts were expressed ones. Deep immunoSEQ sequencing was performed on naive, central memory and regulatory T cell samples, with an average of about 3.57 million total reads per sample. Sorted cells were lysed in RLT buffer and RNA was extracted with DNase-treated RNeasy Micro or Mini kits, depending on cell number. Each cell subset was processed on its own to prevent cross-contamination, while patient and healthy donor samples were processed together. The immunoSEQ multiplex PCR was used to amplify TCRB sequences from cDNA, yielding 87-bp fragments that span the CDR3 region. Sequencing of the amplicons was done on the Illumina HiSeq platform. The study's own analysis went as follows. PCR bias was corrected computationally using synthetic template baselines, and reads within Hamming distance 2 were collapsed, with unmergeable singletons discarded. Reads were aligned against IMGT so that V, D and J genes, CDR3 length and insertions or deletions at six rearrangement sites could be assigned. Within each subset, clonotype counts were normalized to sorted cell number, after which true diversity and Gini coefficients were computed with the tcR R package. Repertoire sharing was quantified using the overlap coefficient calculated on TCRB nucleotide sequences. Out-of-frame TCRB sequences from naive cells were analyzed as a proxy for the pre-selection repertoire. The table was pulled from immuneACCESS by TCRdb, which kept in-frame rearrangements only. Such tables lose some clones; where checked, under half of the loss comes from unresolved V genes, and the rest has no known cause. For V, J and clone size, that table is used; D and trimming come from the DNA. The sample table lists under 900,000 clones, about 17% of them with a count of one. Of the sample, 0.02% to 0.025% is held by the ten largest clones.

From each donor, a single peripheral blood sample of around 120 mL on average was drawn into heparinised tubes. Using a panel that included CD45RO, CCR7, CD25, CD127, CD95 and CD27, naive, central memory, regulatory and stem cell-like memory CD4+ T cells were sorted on a BD FACSAria II. All sorted populations exceeded 95% purity. PBMCs were isolated immediately by Lymphoprep density gradient centrifugation and stained directly without culture. So that batch effects would be minimized, each experiment stained and sorted samples in pairs, pairing one healthy donor with one patient. After removal of 7 bases from V and 4 bases from J, the junction retains 4 bases not matched to a gene. The CDR3 measures 12 amino acids from cysteine to phenylalanine. The sequence is cut down to CDR3 DNA, 36 bases in frame from base 1. CDR1 and CDR2, looked up from the germline V gene, are MDHEN and SYDVKM. This entry is derived from a study of beta chain features in type 1 diabetes (dated by TCRdb to the late 2010s). For the wider study: Mean age, gender distribution, total cell number and subset yield were not different between patients and healthy donors. Naive and central memory subsets were obtained from all 28 donors, but regulatory and stem cell-like memory subsets were isolated from only 8 patients and roughly eight healthy donors. The study compared TCRB repertoires of sorted circulating CD4+ T cell subsets between recently diagnosed type 1 diabetes patients and matched healthy donors. A total of 107,917,701 sorted cells were examined across all samples, and RNA yield correlated strongly with the number of cells per subset.

Broader findings and caveats from the paper: Naive, central memory and regulatory TCRB repertoires appeared more similar among patients than among healthy donors. At VDJ recombination sites, patients with type 1 diabetes made fewer insertions and deleted more nucleotides, a pattern implying thymic rearrangement abnormalities. Because cDNA rather than genomic DNA was sequenced, highly expressing activated cells could have been over-represented, although no difference in activation and CD3 levels was found between groups. PCR might favor shorter templates, but patient and control samples were amplified and corrected together, so any skew would affect both groups equally. Only small numbers of individuals were included in the HLA sub-analyses, which left unresolved whether HLA type had any influence on TCRB rearrangement. In all four CD4+ subsets, TCRB CDR3 length was moderately but significantly shorter in type 1 diabetes patients.

This receptor was taken from a woman aged 18-35 years in good health. The receptor chain draws on TRBV28 and TRBJ2-7; TRBD2 matches 7 bases in the middle. Sequencing input: naive CD4+ T cells from blood. Sample cell subset or site, as interpreted from the label and publication: true naive CD4+ T cells. The bases read TGTGCCAGCAATTGGGGGGGATACGAGCAGTACTTC. Translated, this is CASNWGGYEQYF. Here the CDR3 is joined to the reference TRBV28 and TRBJ2-7 genes, and the full variable domain is: DVKVTQSSRYLVKRTGEKVFLECVQDMDHENMFWYRQDPGLGLRLIYFSYDVKMKEKGDIPEGYSVSREKKERFSLILESASTNQTSMYLCASNWGGYEQYFGPGTRLTVT.